This T cell receptor beta chain was identified during a study of blood T cell repertoires in COVID-19. Study context: PBMCs, B-cell-depleted T cells, or T cells provided the cDNA or gDNA that made up the material.

As processed by the authors: Reference gene primer amplification gave nucleated cell count estimates. Sequencing was performed with immunoSEQ multiplex PCR; in TCRdb, only in-frame clones are kept and a portion is missing. V, J and clone size were drawn from that table, and D and trimming were deduced from the DNA. This repertoire shows tens of thousands of clones, around 89% found once; its top ten account for 18%. The sequenced sample was peripheral blood. The source of this sequence is a man aged 70 or older with active COVID-19.

The CDR3 protein is CASSYTSLAGTDTQYF. The CDR3 nucleotides are TGTGCCAGCAGTTACACTAGTCTAGCGGGCACAGATACGCAGTATTTT. The chain combines TRBV6-6 with TRBJ2-3, with 7 bases that match TRBD2. CDR1 is MNHNY and CDR2 is SVGAGI in the germline V gene (reference sequence). V trimming: 2 bases; J trimming: 1 base; junction bases outside the gene matches: 6. The length of the CDR3 is 16 residues.